This passage covers 30 T cell receptor beta chains from one sample sequenced in a study of T cell clonotyping in hematopoietic cell transplantation. The time point here: recipient sample about 28 days before transplant, after cytoreduction. Data came from immunoSEQ multiplex PCR; TCRdb stores just in-frame clones and leaves some out. The sample lists about 49,000 clones, more than 75% seen once, with just under 6% in the top ten. Here the sequenced sample was peripheral blood mononuclear cells, taken before stem cell transplant. Source of these receptors: a man in his 60s with biphenotypic leukemia. Some clones in this sample may be carry-over from other donors' samples.

This chain connects TRBV11-3 to TRBJ2-2; 8 bases agree with TRBD2. Trimming took 2 bases from V and 3 from J; bases not matched to a gene: 8. Germline assignment: CDR1 SGHNT and CDR2 YENEEA. This CDR3 comprises 17 residues. The CDR3, as DNA: TGTGCCAGCAGCTTAAGTTTTAGCGGGGATGACACCGGGGAGCTGTTTTTT. Its translation is CASSLSFSGDDTGELFF. Full variable domain (rest looked up from reference TRBV11-3 and TRBJ2-2): EAGVVQSPRYKIIEKKQPVAFWCNPISGHNTLYWYLQNLGQGPELLIRYENEEAVDDSQLPKDRFSAERLKGVDSTLKIQPAELGDSAVYLCASSLSFSGDDTGELFFGEGSRLTVL.

The chain uses TRBV27 and TRBJ1-2, with D maybe TRBD1 (5 bases). V lost 10 bases and J 4 bases, leaving 13 bases between the germline ends. Germline CDR1 is MNHEY and CDR2 is SMNVEV (reference sequence). This CDR3 spans 12 amino acids. CDR3 nucleotides: TGTGCCACCCGTCAGGGCCTCTATGGCTACACCTTC. Translated, it gives CATRQGLYGYTF.

Written as DNA, the CDR3 is TGCGCCAGCAGCCAAGAGAGGGGAATGGAGGACACCGGGGAGCTGTTTTTT. This encodes CASSQERGMEDTGELFF. The V and J genes are TRBV4-1 and TRBJ2-2; D could derive from TRBD1 or TRBD2 (5 bases each). Trimming pared 0 bases from V and 3 bases from J, leaving 14 bases between. The CDR3 sequence is 17 residues long. Looked up from germline, CDR1 is MGHRA and CDR2 is YSYEKL.

The V call is TRBV4-1, the J call TRBJ2-1; D is uncertain. The V gene's germline CDR1 is MGHRA and CDR2 YSYEKL. Trimming stripped 0 bases from V and 8 bases from J, with 11 bases between. The CDR3 length is 14 residues. The DNA for the CDR3 is TGCGCCAGCAGCCAAGACCCAGCTCGCGATGAGCAGTTCTTC. Protein: CASSQDPARDEQFF.

The rearrangement uses TRBV6-6 and TRBJ2-7; D not certain. CDR1 MNHNY and CDR2 SVGAGI come from the germline V gene (reference sequence). The V and J ends lost 2 bases and 7 bases respectively, with 15 bases between them. This CDR3 is built from 14 residues. The CDR3 nucleotides are TGTGCCAGCAGTTACACGTCGGTGATGGGGGAGCAGTACTTC. This translates into CASSYTSVMGEQYF.

This clone was seen just once. The chain combines TRBV11-1 with TRBJ2-3; D is ambiguous. Between the trimmed V and J ends, which lost 1 base and 6 bases, there was a span of 14 bases. CDR1 and CDR2 from the germline V gene are SGHAT and FQDESV (reference sequence). The CDR3 is 15 amino acids. CDR3 coding DNA: TGTGCCAGCAGCTTAGGCAAGGGAATTATCGATACGCAGTATTTT. This codes for CASSLGKGIIDTQYF. Combining the CDR3 with reference TRBV11-1 and TRBJ2-3 gives the whole variable domain EAEVAQSPRYKITEKSQAVAFWCDPISGHATLYWYRQILGQGPELLVQFQDESVVDDSQLPKDRFSAERLKGVDSTLKIQPAELGDSAMYLCASSLGKGIIDTQYFGPGTRLTVL.

This chain connects TRBV27 to TRBJ1-2; D possibly corresponds to TRBD1 (5 bases). The V gene's germline CDR1 is MNHEY and CDR2 SMNVEV (reference sequence). This CDR3 region has 14 residues. The V end lost 2 bases, the J end lost 3 bases, and 10 bases lay between the germline ends. CDR3 nucleotides: TGTGCCAGCAGTTTAAGGGGCAGTTACTATGGCTACACCTTC. Its translation is CASSLRGSYYGYTF.

The rearrangement joins TRBV14 to TRBJ1-1; D is ambiguous. The CDR3 spans 12 residues. Germline CDR1 is SGHDN and CDR2 is FVKESK. The V end lost 3 bases, the J end lost 3 bases, and 5 bases lay between the germline ends. CDR3 protein: CASSHVHTEAFF. Written as DNA, the CDR3 is TGTGCCAGCAGCCATGTGCACACTGAAGCTTTCTTT. Looking up the rest from reference TRBV14 and TRBJ1-1 gives the full variable domain: EAGVTQFPSHSVIEKGQTVTLRCDPISGHDNLYWYRRVMGKEIKFLLHFVKESKQDESGMPNNRFLAERTGGTYSTLKVQPAELEDSGVYFCASSHVHTEAFFGQGTRLTVV.

This clone has just a few counts. The chain employs TRBV7-2 and TRBJ2-7; 7 bases agree with TRBD1. In germline, CDR1 is SGHTA, CDR2 FQGNSA. V trimming: 2 bases; J trimming: 6 bases; junction bases outside the gene matches: 7. This CDR3 is 14 amino acids long. The CDR3 sequence: CASSLRTGRGEQYF. The CDR3 DNA is TGTGCCAGCAGCTTAAGGACAGGCAGGGGCGAGCAGTACTTC.

This chain joins TRBV6-1 and TRBJ2-2; either TRBD1 or TRBD2 may supply D (5 bases each). This CDR3 is built from 15 residues. The ends were cut back, 4 bases at V and 6 bases at J, with 15 bases in the middle. Germline CDR1 reads MNHNS; CDR2 reads SASEGT. Written as DNA, the CDR3 is TGTGCCAGCAGTGGACGGGTCGGGGCGGCCGGGGAGCTGTTTTTT. This sequence encodes CASSGRVGAAGELFF.

V and J are TRBV11-2 and TRBJ2-7; 7 bases agree with TRBD2. Germline V gene lookup returns CDR1 SGHAT and CDR2 FQNNGV. CDR3 length equals 15 residues. Losses at the gene ends were 7 bases for V and 3 bases for J; bases not matched to a gene: 12. The CDR3: CASTLFGGSRYEQYF. In nucleotides, the CDR3 is TGTGCCAGCACCCTCTTCGGGGGGTCCCGCTACGAGCAGTACTTC. Complete variable domain (other parts from reference TRBV11-2 and TRBJ2-7): EAGVAQSPRYKIIEKRQSVAFWCNPISGHATLYWYQQILGQGPKLLIQFQNNGVVDDSQLPKDRFSAERLKGVDSTLKIQPAKLEDSAVYLCASTLFGGSRYEQYFGPGTRLTVT.

The V and J genes are TRBV7-3 and TRBJ2-7; 9 nucleotides agree with TRBD1. Germline values: CDR1 SGHTA, CDR2 FQGTGA. This CDR3 region has 14 residues. Trimming cost V 5 bases and J 2 bases; bases outside gene matches: 4. The CDR3 is CASSPDRGPYEQYF. In DNA, the CDR3 is TGTGCCAGCAGCCCGGACAGGGGACCCTACGAGCAGTACTTC. The complete variable domain, with remaining parts taken from reference TRBV7-3 and TRBJ2-7, reads GAGVSQTPSNKVTEKGKYVELRCDPISGHTALYWYRQSLGQGPEFLIYFQGTGAADDSGLPNDRFFAVRPEGSVSTLKIQRTERGDSAVYLCASSPDRGPYEQYFGPGTRLTVT.

This CDR3 is CASSVDGGLGGRLTDTQYF. For the CDR3, the DNA is TGTGCCAGCAGCGTAGATGGGGGGCTGGGCGGGAGGCTCACAGATACGCAGTATTTT. The rearrangement joins TRBV9 to TRBJ2-3, with 8 positions matching TRBD2. V dropped 0 bases and J dropped 2; count of bases not matched to a gene: 14. The germline CDR1 and CDR2 sequences are SGDLS and YYNGEE. CDR3 length equals 19 residues.

This clone was counted a single time. The CDR3 bases are TGTGCCGCAGGGCCTGGAGGGGCCTACGAGCAGTACTTC. Translation: CAAGPGGAYEQYF. The chain has TRBV6-1 and TRBJ2-7, with a possible D match to TRBD2 (6 bases). CDR1 MNHNS and CDR2 SASEGT come from the germline V gene. Trimming removed 11 bases from V and 2 bases from J, with 16 bases in between. This CDR3 region has 13 residues.

The chain uses TRBV11-1 and TRBJ2-5, with a tentative D call TRBD2 (6 bases). The V and J ends lost 2 bases and 5 bases respectively, with 15 bases between them. Germline CDR1 SGHAT, CDR2 FQDESV (reference sequence). This CDR3 has 15 amino acids. CDR3 region: CASSLPQGGYETQYF. The CDR3 DNA sequence: TGTGCCAGCAGCTTACCCCAGGGAGGTTACGAGACCCAGTACTTC.

J is TRBJ2-2 and V is TRBV14, with unresolved D. CDR3 size: 13 residues. Trimming stripped 1 base from V and 3 bases from J, with 3 bases between. Germline V CDR1 and CDR2: SGHDN, FVKESK. This chain's CDR3 is CASSQVHTGELFF. CDR3 nucleotides: TGTGCCAGCAGCCAAGTTCACACCGGGGAGCTGTTTTTT.

V gene TRBV30 combines with J gene TRBJ1-5; possible D gene TRBD1, 6 bases. CDR3 size: 12 residues. Germline V gives CDR1 GTSNPN, CDR2 SVGIG (reference sequence). Trimming cost V 7 bases and J 2 bases, with 9 bases left between them. CDR3 sequence reads: CASGHRNQPQHF. The CDR3 nucleotides read TGTGCCTCGGGACATCGCAATCAGCCCCAGCATTTT.

This chain joins TRBV4-2 and TRBJ2-1; D is perhaps TRBD1 (5 bases). V was cut by 4 bases and J by 6 bases, with 13 bases left in between. Germline CDR1 reads LGHNA; CDR2 reads YNFKEQ. The CDR3 sequence is 14 residues long. The CDR3 protein is CASSPEGVSNEQFF. CDR3 coding DNA: TGTGCCAGCAGCCCCGAAGGGGTGTCCAATGAGCAGTTCTTC.

The chain joins TRBV10-3 to TRBJ1-3; D uncertain. The CDR3 totals 17 residues. Germline loops: CDR1 ENHRY, CDR2 SYGVKD. Trimming removed 4 bases at V and 0 bases at J, with 16 bases between. CDR3: CAISVTRNRASGNTIYF. CDR3 nucleotide sequence: TGTGCCATCAGTGTTACACGTAACAGAGCCTCTGGAAACACCATATATTTT.

The gene calls are TRBV5-1 and TRBJ2-5; a weak D match, TRBD2 (6 bases). CDR1 and CDR2 (germline): SGHRS, YFSETQ. The CDR3 is 15 residues long. The V gene lost 2 bases and the J gene lost 3 bases, with 14 bases spanning the gap. This CDR3 reads CASSLKRAAEETQYF. The CDR3 DNA reads TGCGCCAGCAGCTTAAAGCGGGCGGCCGAAGAGACCCAGTACTTC. The variable domain in full, completed from reference TRBV5-1 and TRBJ2-5, reads KAGVTQTPRYLIKTRGQQVTLSCSPISGHRSVSWYQQTPGQGLQFLFEYFSETQRNKGNFPGRFSGRQFSNSRSEMNVSTLELGDSALYLCASSLKRAAEETQYFGPGTRLLVL.

The chain employs TRBV4-2 and TRBJ1-1; 7 bases line up with TRBD1. Germline trimming cut 10 bases from V and 0 bases from J; bases unmatched to any gene: 5. CDR1 is LGHNA, CDR2 YNFKEQ, per germline. This CDR3 has 13 amino acids. Written as DNA, the CDR3 is TGTGCCACTGGGACAGCTGTGAACACTGAAGCTTTCTTT. It encodes CATGTAVNTEAFF.

This chain uses TRBV7-6 with TRBJ2-1; TRBD2 matches 8 bases. The V gene's germline CDR1 is SGHVS and CDR2 FNYEAQ. V shed 4 bases and J 10 bases; nucleotides not matched to a gene: 12. CDR3 length equals 15 residues. This CDR3 is CASSSQAGGRVEQFF. In nucleotides, the CDR3 is TGTGCCAGCAGCTCTCAGGCGGGAGGTAGGGTGGAGCAGTTCTTC.

This clone was detected once. The rearrangement links TRBV27 to TRBJ2-7; no reliable D call. Germline-derived CDR1 and CDR2 are MNHEY and SMNVEV (reference sequence). With 10 bases removed from V and 3 bases from J, the gap between germline ends came to 16 bases. The CDR3 loop spans 13 amino acids. CDR3 sequence: CAIRRSRDYEQYF. CDR3 nucleotide sequence: TGTGCCATCCGCAGGAGCCGAGACTACGAGCAGTACTTC.

V and J are TRBV2 and TRBJ2-3; D is possibly TRBD1 (6 bases). Trimming cost V 8 bases and J 2 bases, with 17 bases left between them. The CDR3 totals 15 residues. Germline lookup yields CDR1 SNHLY and CDR2 FYNNEI. CDR3 region: CASLGPRGNTDTQYF. The CDR3, as DNA: TGTGCCAGCCTTGGACCTAGGGGGAACACAGATACGCAGTATTTT.

This rearrangement joins TRBV6-5 to TRBJ2-2, with TRBD1 identical over 7 bases. The V gene's germline CDR1 is MNHEY and CDR2 SVGAGI. Germline trimming cut 6 bases from V and 0 bases from J; bases unmatched to any gene: 4. The CDR3 has 15 amino acids. In DNA, the CDR3 is TGTGCCAGCAGATACACAGGGGCGAACACCGGGGAGCTGTTTTTT. Amino acid sequence: CASRYTGANTGELFF.

The chain employs TRBV11-3 and TRBJ2-7; D unclear. The germline V and J ends were trimmed by 3 bases and 7 bases, with 13 bases remaining between them. Per germline, CDR1 SGHNT and CDR2 YENEEA. The CDR3 contains 13 residues. CDR3 DNA: TGTGCCAGCAGCTTCGAACCTTATCGGGAGCAGTACTTC. Encoded protein: CASSFEPYREQYF.

The rearrangement uses TRBV10-3 and TRBJ2-7; D possibly uses TRBD1 or TRBD2 (5 bases each). The CDR3 spans 14 residues. Germline V gene lookup returns CDR1 ENHRY and CDR2 SYGVKD. Trimming removed 4 bases from V and 1 base from J, with 11 bases in between. CDR3 region: CAISAGTVSYEQYF. CDR3 in DNA: TGTGCCATCAGTGCCGGGACGGTATCCTACGAGCAGTACTTC.

Regarding this clone: One end of the junction does not line up with germline, which may come from a read error. V gene TRBV7-7 combines with J gene TRBJ2-5, with a tentative D call TRBD2 (6 bases). The germline CDR1 and CDR2 sequences are SSHAT and FNYEAQ (reference sequence). The CDR3 has 13 residues. DNA of the CDR3: TGTGCTAGCAGCTTCTCCGGAGGGGAGACCCAGTACTTC. This sequence encodes CASSFSGGETQYF.

This clone was picked up one time. The rearrangement joins TRBV27 to TRBJ1-5; a possible D gene is TRBD1 (5 bases). Germline V gene data show CDR1 as MNHEY and CDR2 as SMNVEV (reference sequence). V was clipped by 2 bases and J by 10 bases, with 18 bases between them. The CDR3 is made up of 15 amino acids. This chain's CDR3 is CASSLGGSYLGPQHF. The CDR3 DNA reads as TGTGCCAGCAGTTTAGGGGGATCGTATTTGGGACCCCAGCATTTT.

The CDR3 DNA reads TGTGCCAGCAGTGTTACACAGGGGGAAGGCACTGAAGCTTTCTTT. This codes for CASSVTQGEGTEAFF. The chain joins TRBV6-1 to TRBJ1-1; 8 bases map to TRBD1. Germline V gives CDR1 MNHNS, CDR2 SASEGT. V was pared by 4 bases and J by 4 bases, with 8 bases of the junction left unmatched. This CDR3 is 15 amino acids long.